The T cell receptor beta chain under discussion was sequenced for a study of T cell responses to AZD1222 COVID-19 vaccine. Study conclusions and caveats: Vaccine-associated CD4 TCRs ranged over spike, dominating at 160-218 and 743-854. Among the donors, most were white British and more were female, and clonal diversity was possibly underestimated. Baseline serology detected seropositivity in only a handful of AZD1222 recipients.

In the case of this clone: Its antigen is not known.

Germline CDR1 is SEHNR and CDR2 is FQNEAQ (reference sequence). V lost 1 base and J lost 6; bases outside the gene matches: 7. CDR3 length: 16 residues. The method was immunoSEQ multiplex PCR; TCRdb's version includes in-frame clones alone and lacks a portion of them. The table records 43,000 or so clones, 80% to 95% of them present only once. The material sequenced was peripheral blood, taken 28 days after the second AZD1222 dose. The chain carries TRBV7-9 and TRBJ1-2; 11 positions agree with TRBD1. The source of this sequence is an adult who received the AZD1222 COVID-19 vaccine. DNA of the CDR3: TGTGCCAGCAGCTTAGGGACAGGGGGCGATGAAGATGGCTACACCTTC. This gives the protein CASSLGTGGDEDGYTF.